This is a list of T cell receptor beta chains from one sample in a study of blood T cell repertoires in COVID-19. Profiling relied on immunoSEQ multiplex PCR, and the TCRdb table lists in-frame clones only, not all of them. The sample contains around 260,000 clones, roughly 89% of which appear only once. The sequencing sample was made of peripheral blood. The receptors shown here come from a man aged 25-40 years with acute or convalescent COVID-19. Each CDR3 is given with its conserved first and last residue. A D gene is named only where the DNA matches it firmly. Part of the rows lack a size; the others show once, few, many or a class for expanded clones.

>-|TRBV12-3/TRBV12-4|-|TRBJ1-1
TGTGCCAGCACAAATGGCGGCACTGAAGCTTTCTTT
CASTNGGTEAFF
>-|TRBV30|TRBD1|TRBJ1-3
TGTGCCTGGAGTCGGGGCCGAGTCTTGTCCAGGGGGCAACGGGACACCATATATTTT
CAWSRGRVLSRGQRDTIYF
>-|TRBV19|-|TRBJ2-2
TGTGCCAGTACTAATCGGAGGGCCTCGAACACCGGGGAGCTGTTTTTT
CASTNRRASNTGELFF
>-|TRBV30|-|TRBJ2-7
TGTGCCTGGAGTCTGCAGGGTAACGAGCAGTACTTC
CAWSLQGNEQYF
>-|TRBV27|-|TRBJ1-1
TGTGCCAGCAGTTTAGGCCAGGGGAGTGAAGCTTTCTTT
CASSLGQGSEAFF
>few|TRBV6-6|-|TRBJ2-7
TGTGCCAGCAGTCTAGGGGAGGTCTCCTACGAGCAGTACTTC
CASSLGEVSYEQYF
>-|TRBV9|-|TRBJ2-7
TGTGCCAGCAGCGTAGATTATAGGGGCCTCTACGAGCAGTACTTC
CASSVDYRGLYEQYF
>-|TRBV15|-|TRBJ1-5
TGTGCCACCAGCGCTCTCCAACAGGGCCTTAGGCTCCTCATTTTT
CATSALQQGLRLLIF
>once|TRBV28|-|TRBJ1-5
TGTGCCAGCAGTTCAACAGGGTGGAGTCAGCCCCAGCATTTT
CASSSTGWSQPQHF
>-|TRBV29-1|TRBD1|TRBJ1-4
TGCAGCGTTGAGGGGGGACAGGCAAAACTGTTTTTT
CSVEGGQAKLFF
>-|TRBV28|-|TRBJ1-6
TGTGCCAGCAGTTTAATGGCCCAGGGAACCAATTCACCCCTCCACTTT
CASSLMAQGTNSPLHF
>-|TRBV29-1|TRBD1|TRBJ1-2
TGCAGCGTTGCTGGACAGGGGATTAACTATGGCTACACCTTC
CSVAGQGINYGYTF
>-|TRBV18|TRBD2|TRBJ2-1
TGTGCCAGCTCACCACAGGCTAGCGGGTTGATTGAGCAGTTCTTC
CASSPQASGLIEQFF
>-|TRBV5-1|-|TRBJ1-1
TGCGCCAGCAGCTTGGAGGGGGAGATGAACACTGAAGCTTTCTTT
CASSLEGEMNTEAFF